This TCR beta chain was sequenced in a study of regulatory T cells in long-lasting Graves disease. To make TCR beta libraries, researchers used iRepertoire HTBI primers and Arm-PCR of CDR3 regions. TCRdb re-called the multiplex PCR reads with MiXCR, one entry per CDR3 protein. Among about 530,000 distinct CDR3 sequences listed, 15% to 20% were seen once. Ten or more counts support this clonotype. The time point is: newly diagnosed GD, antithyroid drugs for less than 3 months. Making the TCR library involved RNA that had been extracted from PBMCs. Those enrolled as patients came out of an endocrinology department in Xi'an, China. These records were also assigned to another study, of T cells in Graves' hyperthyroidism and ophthalmopathy.

Specimen: peripheral blood mononuclear cells (PBMCs), collected at new diagnosis, from a patient treated with antithyroid drugs. This sequence was found in a middle-aged woman with Graves disease.

This CDR3 is CASRAGSSYEQYF. Here the CDR3 DNA reads TGTGCCAGCAGGGCCGGGAGTAGCTACGAGCAGTACTTC. The rearrangement uses TRBV6-1 and TRBJ2-7; possibly TRBD2 for D (6 bases). Deletions cut 6 bases from V and 3 bases from J, with 12 bases between. The CDR3 extends over 13 amino acids. Germline V CDR1 and CDR2: MNHNS, SASEGT.